The 15 T cell receptor beta chains below were found in one sample sequenced in a study of beta chain features in type 1 diabetes. Points from the study as a whole: Type 1 diabetes patients had TCRB CDR3s that were shorter (moderately but significantly so) in all four CD4+ subsets.

The antigens these receptors bind are not known. Expressed TCRB transcripts were sequenced because the entire RNA isolate underwent reverse transcription. Profiled with immunoSEQ multiplex PCR; TCRdb holds only in-frame clones, not every one. The sample has roughly 730,000 clones, around an eighth seen once; the top ten hold approximately 0.022%. Sequencing was carried out using naive CD4+ T cells from blood. These receptors were obtained from a young man with type 1 diabetes.

This sequence joins TRBV11-2 and TRBJ2-2; D is uncertain. Germline assignment: CDR1 SGHAT and CDR2 FQNNGV. Between the trimmed V and J ends, which lost 9 bases and 4 bases, there was a span of 21 bases. CDR3 length equals 16 residues. The CDR3 region is CASPSGGPRGTGELFF. The CDR3 DNA reads as TGTGCCAGTCCCTCGGGCGGCCCCCGTGGCACCGGGGAGCTGTTTTTT.

This clone has just a few counts. This chain joins TRBV18 and TRBJ1-1, with 11 bases aligning to TRBD1. With V trimmed by 3 bases and J by 3 bases, 6 bases remained unmatched. This CDR3 is 16 amino acids long. Germline V gene data show CDR1 as KGHSH and CDR2 as LQKENI. The CDR3 nucleotides are TGTGCCAGCTCACCGCTGGACAGGGGGCTATACACTGAAGCTTTCTTT. It translates to CASSPLDRGLYTEAFF. Full variable domain (rest looked up from reference TRBV18 and TRBJ1-1): NAGVMQNPRHLVRRRGQEARLRCSPMKGHSHVYWYRQLPEEGLKFMVYLQKENIIDESGMPKERFSAEFPKEGPSILRIQQVVRGDSAAYFCASSPLDRGLYTEAFFGQGTRLTVV.

This clone was counted between two and nine times. CDR3 loop: CASSLQDHYGYTF. CDR3 in DNA: TGTGCCAGCAGCTTACAGGACCACTATGGCTACACCTTC. The rearrangement uses TRBV11-3 and TRBJ1-2; no clear D gene. With 2 bases removed from V and 3 bases from J, the gap between germline ends came to 7 bases. Germline loops: CDR1 SGHNT, CDR2 YENEEA. CDR3 length: 13 amino acids.

This clone was counted between two and nine times. This chain connects TRBV2 to TRBJ1-6; the D is unclear. The ends were cut back, 2 bases at V and 8 bases at J, with 1 base in the middle. The V gene's germline CDR1 is SNHLY and CDR2 FYNNEI. This CDR3 contains 11 residues. In nucleotides, the CDR3 is TGTGCCAGCAGTGAATATTCACCCCTCCACTTT. Protein product: CASSEYSPLHF.

This chain joins TRBV13 and TRBJ2-3; TRBD1 aligns across 10 bases. This CDR3 region has 16 residues. J lost 2 bases, V lost 5 bases, and 7 bases had no gene match. From germline, CDR1 is PRHDT and CDR2 FYEKMQ (reference sequence). The CDR3 bases are TGTGCCAGCAGCCACGGACAGGGGGTACCCACAGATACGCAGTATTTT. It is translated as CASSHGQGVPTDTQYF.

The V gene is TRBV6-5, the J gene TRBJ1-2; D is ambiguous. The V end lost 3 bases, the J end lost 6 bases, and 14 bases lay between the germline ends. The V gene's germline CDR1 is MNHEY and CDR2 SVGAGI. This CDR3 contains 14 residues. The CDR3 nucleotides are TGTGCCAGCAGTTATGGGCTCAACGGGAATGGCTACACCTTC. It is translated as CASSYGLNGNGYTF.

In DNA, the CDR3 is TGTGCCAGCAGTTCAGGGCGCGCGAGCACTGAAGCTTTCTTT. It specifies CASSSGRASTEAFF. V and J are TRBV11-2 and TRBJ1-1; TRBD1 might be the D (5 bases). This CDR3 is built from 14 residues. V lost 6 bases, J lost 4 bases, and 15 bases lay in between. Per germline, CDR1 SGHAT and CDR2 FQNNGV.

As to this clone: This CDR3 is also generated by other DNA sequences in the sample. CDR3 amino acids: CAWDTDSGNTIYF. CDR3 bases: TGTGCTTGGGACACGGACTCTGGAAACACCATATATTTT. The rearrangement joins TRBV30 to TRBJ1-3; D may be TRBD1 (6 bases). The germline V gene encodes CDR1 GTSNPN and CDR2 SVGIG (reference sequence). This CDR3 is 13 amino acids long.

The chain's CDR3 is CASSGQGVAGELFF. Written as DNA, the CDR3 is TGTGCCAGCAGCGGACAGGGGGTAGCCGGGGAGCTGTTTTTT. The chain recombines TRBV2 with TRBJ2-2, with TRBD1 matching 10 bases. Germline trimming cut 6 bases from V and 6 bases from J; bases unmatched to any gene: 4. The V gene's germline CDR1 is SNHLY and CDR2 FYNNEI. The CDR3 is made up of 14 amino acids. Combining the CDR3 with reference TRBV2 and TRBJ2-2 gives the whole variable domain EPEVTQTPSHQVTQMGQEVILRCVPISNHLYFYWYRQILGQKVEFLVSFYNNEISEKSEIFDDQFSVERPDGSNFTLKIRSTKLEDSAMYFCASSGQGVAGELFFGEGSRLTVL.

CDR3 sequence reads: CASNLWQGAQETQYF. CDR3 DNA sequence: TGCGCCAGCAATCTATGGCAGGGGGCCCAAGAGACCCAGTACTTC. This chain uses TRBV4-1 with TRBJ2-5, with 8 bases matching TRBD1. The CDR3 totals 15 residues. Germline assignment: CDR1 MGHRA and CDR2 YSYEKL. J lost 1 base, V lost 7 bases, and 8 bases had no gene match.

This clone turned up a few times. The V gene is TRBV5-1, the J gene TRBJ2-7; D is possibly TRBD1 or TRBD2 (5 bases each). Trimming stripped 0 bases from V and 7 bases from J, with 17 bases between. The CDR3 loop spans 15 amino acids. Per the germline V gene, CDR1 is SGHRS and CDR2 is YFSETQ. The CDR3 is CASSLETGTTNEQYF. The CDR3 DNA is TGCGCCAGCAGCTTGGAGACCGGGACGACGAATGAGCAGTACTTC.

The genes are TRBV7-8 and TRBJ2-1; D is undetermined. Germline values: CDR1 SGHVS, CDR2 FQNEAQ. This CDR3 has 14 amino acids. The V end was cut by 6 bases, the J end by 2 bases, with 11 bases between. In nucleotides, the CDR3 is TGTGCCAGCAGTAACCCTGAACCCTACAATGAGCAGTTCTTC. It codes for CASSNPEPYNEQFF.

V gene TRBV15 combines with J gene TRBJ2-7; 11 positions match TRBD1. This CDR3 contains 14 residues. CDR1 and CDR2 from the germline V gene are LNHNV and YYDKDF (reference sequence). After removal of 6 bases from V and 5 bases from J, the junction contained 6 bases not matched to a gene. CDR3 DNA sequence: TGTGCCACCAGACAAGGACAGGGGGCTCACGAGCAGTACTTC. This codes for CATRQGQGAHEQYF.

This clone occurred a few times. J is TRBJ2-6 and V is TRBV9; no firm D call. Germline CDR1 and CDR2: SGDLS and YYNGEE. The CDR3 runs 16 residues. V lost 0 bases and J lost 0, with 7 bases in between. CDR3 nucleotide sequence: TGTGCCAGCAGCGTAGAAGTCCTCTCTGGGGCCAACGTCCTGACTTTC. It encodes CASSVEVLSGANVLTF.

The sample holds a few counts of this clone. The chain is built from TRBV6-1 and TRBJ2-6; D gene unclear. Germline V gene lookup returns CDR1 MNHNS and CDR2 SASEGT. This CDR3 region has 14 residues. V was pared by 6 bases and J by 0 bases, with 6 bases between. The CDR3 nucleotides read TGTGCCAGCAGGACAAGCTCTGGGGCCAACGTCCTGACTTTC. Amino acid sequence: CASRTSSGANVLTF.